Below are 25 T cell receptor beta chains sequenced from a single sample in a study of PD-1 blockade in classical Hodgkin lymphoma (dated by TCRdb to about 2020). The receptor library was made with the immunoSEQ multiplex PCR assay. TCRdb holds this immuneACCESS table with in-frame rearrangements only. Some clones are missing; in checked studies, unresolved V genes explain under half, and the rest has no known cause. This sample holds about 39,000 clones; 77% were observed only once. Over 7.5% of the sample goes to the ten largest clones. The time point label, read with the paper, signifies: cycle 4 day 1 (C4D1), after five to seven weeks of nivolumab. Every trial patient had relapsed following autologous stem cell transplantation, and prior brentuximab vedotin exposure was what differed among cohorts A, B and C. Sequencing used peripheral blood mononuclear cells (PBMCs), obtained before the fourth cycle of nivolumab. The receptors shown here come from a human donor with classical Hodgkin lymphoma.

The V and J genes are TRBV5-6 and TRBJ2-7, with a weak D call TRBD1 (6 bases). V lost 4 bases and J 4 bases, leaving 9 bases between the germline ends. Germline V gene lookup returns CDR1 SGHDT and CDR2 YYEEEE. The CDR3 consists of 12 residues. CDR3 sequence (DNA): TGTGCCAGCAGCAGGGACACTTACGAGCAGTACTTC. Its protein is CASSRDTYEQYF.

The chain recombines TRBV19 with TRBJ1-3; D is unclear. V shed 3 bases and J shed 3 bases, with 9 bases lying between them. Germline V CDR1 and CDR2: LNHDA, SQIVND (reference sequence). The CDR3 consists of 14 residues. The DNA for the CDR3 is TGTGCCAGTAGTATGAAGAGGATTGGAAACACCATATATTTT. Residues: CASSMKRIGNTIYF.

There are a few counts of this clone. The chain joins TRBV5-1 to TRBJ2-7, with TRBD2 matching 9 bases. This CDR3 comprises 14 residues. CDR1 is SGHRS, CDR2 YFSETQ, per germline. The trim removed 3 bases at V and 4 bases at J, leaving 5 bases unmatched. CDR3 DNA sequence: TGCGCCAGCAGCTCGGGCGGGAGGGGGTACGAGCAGTACTTC. Translated: CASSSGGRGYEQYF.

This clone was recorded once. The V gene is TRBV6-5, the J gene TRBJ2-7, with 7 bases identical to TRBD2. This CDR3 has 13 amino acids. Looked up from germline, CDR1 is MNHEY and CDR2 is SVGAGI. V was pared by 2 bases and J by 3 bases, with 1 base of the junction left unmatched. This chain's CDR3 is CASSYREGYEQYF. The CDR3 coding sequence is TGTGCCAGCAGTTACAGGGAGGGCTACGAGCAGTACTTC.

The chain employs TRBV27 and TRBJ1-6, with a tentative D call TRBD1 (5 bases). Trimming removed 5 bases from V and 9 bases from J, with 17 bases in between. The CDR3 is 15 amino acids. Germline V lookup: CDR1 MNHEY, CDR2 SMNVEV (reference sequence). DNA for the CDR3: TGTGCCAGCAGTCCGGACCGGGGCCCCAGTTCACCCCTCCACTTT. This sequence encodes CASSPDRGPSSPLHF.

J is TRBJ1-1 and V is TRBV18; 9 bases agree with TRBD1. V was clipped by 5 bases and J by 5 bases; unmatched bases: 12. The germline V gene has CDR1 KGHSH and CDR2 LQKENI. This CDR3 spans 16 amino acids. The CDR3 DNA reads as TGTGCCAGCTCAATTGGGACAGGGAGTTGGCGAACTGAAGCTTTCTTT. Translating it yields CASSIGTGSWRTEAFF.

The rearrangement links TRBV19 to TRBJ1-6; D gene uncertain. The CDR3 contains 14 residues. V was cut by 0 bases and J by 8 bases, with 8 bases left in between. Germline CDR1 LNHDA, CDR2 SQIVND (reference sequence). The CDR3 DNA follows: TGTGCCAGTAGTATAGACGACCGTGATTCACCCCTCCACTTT. Encoded protein: CASSIDDRDSPLHF. Based on the CDR3 plus reference TRBV19 and TRBJ1-6, the full variable domain is DGGITQSPKYLFRKEGQNVTLSCEQNLNHDAMYWYRQDPGQGLRLIYYSQIVNDFQKGDIAEGYSVSREKKESFPLTVTSAQKNPTAFYLCASSIDDRDSPLHFGNGTRLTVT.

V and J are TRBV12-5 and TRBJ1-4; 7 bases line up with TRBD1. With V trimmed by 1 base and J by 2 bases, 1 base remained unmatched. From germline, CDR1 is LGHNT and CDR2 FRNRAP. This CDR3 contains 15 residues. CDR3 DNA: TGTGCTAGTGGTTTGGGGGACAGCACTAATGAAAAACTGTTTTTT. It yields the protein CASGLGDSTNEKLFF.

The chain has TRBV29-1 and TRBJ1-4; D remains ambiguous. CDR1 is SQVTM and CDR2 is ANQGSEA in the germline V gene. The CDR3 extends over 12 amino acids. V lost 6 bases to trimming and J lost 3 bases, with 8 bases between them. CDR3 region: CSVGRPNEKLFF. The CDR3 DNA sequence: TGCAGCGTAGGACGCCCTAATGAAAAACTGTTTTTT.

The chain links TRBV6-6 to TRBJ2-7, with 10 positions matching TRBD1. The CDR3 has 15 residues. Losses at the gene ends were 5 bases for V and 3 bases for J; bases not matched to a gene: 7. In germline, CDR1 is MNHNY, CDR2 SVGAGI (reference sequence). The CDR3 nucleotides read TGTGCCAGCAGTACCTCGACAGGGGGCATCTACGAGCAGTACTTC. This translates into CASSTSTGGIYEQYF.

This chain connects TRBV7-9 to TRBJ2-3, with 7 positions matching TRBD2. The CDR3 has 17 residues. Germline values: CDR1 SEHNR, CDR2 FQNEAQ (reference sequence). The ends lost 3 bases at V and 0 bases at J; junction bases unmatched: 9. The CDR3 loop reads CASSFFPLAASTDTQYF. CDR3 DNA: TGTGCCAGCAGCTTTTTCCCCCTAGCGGCTAGCACAGATACGCAGTATTTT.

In this sample, this clone turned up a few times. V and J are TRBV6-4 and TRBJ1-1, with 7 positions matching TRBD1. Germline V gene data show CDR1 as MRHNA and CDR2 as SNTAGT. Germline trimming cut 6 bases from V and 0 bases from J; bases unmatched to any gene: 4. There are 14 residues in the CDR3. CDR3 in amino acids: CASSDRDLNTEAFF. Written as DNA, the CDR3 is TGTGCCAGCAGCGACAGGGATTTGAACACTGAAGCTTTCTTT.

The J gene is TRBJ1-4, the V gene TRBV30; D remains ambiguous. CDR1 GTSNPN and CDR2 SVGIG come from the germline V gene (reference sequence). Trimming removed 0 bases at V and 0 bases at J, with 5 bases between. The CDR3 is 14 residues long. The CDR3 DNA reads as TGTGCCTGGAGTGTTGCAGCAACTAATGAAAAACTGTTTTTT. This encodes CAWSVAATNEKLFF.

The chain couples TRBV11-2 to TRBJ1-1; 10 nucleotides line up with TRBD1. Germline V CDR1 and CDR2: SGHAT, FQNNGV. The CDR3 runs 16 residues. J lost 2 bases, V lost 2 bases, and 5 bases had no gene match. CDR3 coding DNA: TGTGCCAGCAGCTTATGGGGGACAGGGGTCAACACTGAAGCTTTCTTT. Its translation: CASSLWGTGVNTEAFF.

The V and J genes are TRBV9 and TRBJ2-3, with D maybe TRBD1 (6 bases). The germline V gene has CDR1 SGDLS and CDR2 YYNGEE. CDR3 size: 14 residues. Trimming removed 3 bases at V and 0 bases at J, with 8 bases between. Here the CDR3 DNA reads TGTGCCAGCAGCGAGGACAGAAGCACAGATACGCAGTATTTT. It translates to CASSEDRSTDTQYF.

The rearrangement joins TRBV5-5 to TRBJ1-4, with D possibly matching TRBD1 (5 bases). The CDR3 totals 17 residues. In germline, CDR1 is SGHKS, CDR2 YYEKEE (reference sequence). V was pared by 4 bases and J by 3 bases, with 19 bases between. The CDR3 is CASSPIPVSRANEKLFF. DNA of the CDR3: TGTGCCAGCAGCCCAATTCCAGTATCCAGGGCTAATGAAAAACTGTTTTTT.

The rearrangement uses TRBV2 and TRBJ2-7; the D gene could be TRBD1 or TRBD2 (6 bases each). Trimming took off 6 bases at V and 2 bases at J, with 11 bases between the two ends. Germline-derived CDR1 and CDR2 are SNHLY and FYNNEI. The CDR3 is 13 residues long. The chain's CDR3 is CASSEGGPYEQYF. In DNA, the CDR3 is TGTGCCAGCAGCGAGGGGGGCCCCTACGAGCAGTACTTC.

This clone was counted between two and nine times. The V call is TRBV7-2, the J call TRBJ2-5; D tentatively reads TRBD1 or TRBD2 (6 bases each). This CDR3 contains 15 residues. Germline V lookup: CDR1 SGHTA, CDR2 FQGNSA. Deletions cut 5 bases from V and 7 bases from J, with 20 bases between. CDR3 sequence reads: CASSPNGQSGGTQYF. DNA of the CDR3: TGTGCCAGCAGCCCCAACGGACAGTCCGGGGGGACCCAGTACTTC.

This clone was detected once. The CDR3 DNA reads TGCGCCAGCAGCTTGACCGGGGACACTGAAGCTTTCTTT. Amino acid sequence: CASSLTGDTEAFF. The V and J genes are TRBV5-1 and TRBJ1-1; no reliable D call. The germline CDR1 and CDR2 sequences are SGHRS and YFSETQ. The CDR3 spans 13 residues. V lost 1 base and J 3 bases, leaving 7 bases between the germline ends.

V and J are TRBV5-6 and TRBJ1-2, with a tentative D call TRBD1 (5 bases). This CDR3 spans 15 amino acids. Germline CDR1 reads SGHDT; CDR2 reads YYEEEE. Deletions cut 1 base from V and 3 bases from J, with 13 bases between. The CDR3 region has the DNA TGTGCCAGCAGCTTGTTTCGGATAGGGGACTATGGCTACACCTTC. This codes for CASSLFRIGDYGYTF.

CDR3 region: CASQWAPLGLDSSYEQYF. DNA of the CDR3: TGTGCTAGTCAATGGGCACCCTTGGGCCTTGACAGCTCCTACGAGCAGTACTTC. The chain carries TRBV12-5 and TRBJ2-7, with TRBD1 as a possible D gene (5 bases). The CDR3 contains 18 residues. V dropped 8 bases and J dropped 0 bases, with 26 bases sitting between them. Germline loops: CDR1 LGHNT, CDR2 FRNRAP.

V is TRBV5-1 and J is TRBJ2-7, with 12 bases identical to TRBD1. Germline CDR1 reads SGHRS; CDR2 reads YFSETQ. V dropped 0 bases and J dropped 4; count of bases not matched to a gene: 5. The CDR3 contains 16 residues. The CDR3 spells CASSLGDRGLGYEQYF. CDR3 coding DNA: TGCGCCAGCAGCTTGGGGGACAGGGGGCTGGGTTACGAGCAGTACTTC. The full variable domain, its missing parts supplied by reference TRBV5-1 and TRBJ2-7, is KAGVTQTPRYLIKTRGQQVTLSCSPISGHRSVSWYQQTPGQGLQFLFEYFSETQRNKGNFPGRFSGRQFSNSRSEMNVSTLELGDSALYLCASSLGDRGLGYEQYFGPGTRLTVT.

DNA of the CDR3: TGTGCCAGTAGTATGGTTCCAGATAATTCACCCCTCCACTTT. Its translation is CASSMVPDNSPLHF. V gene TRBV19 combines with J gene TRBJ1-6; no firm D call. The CDR3 loop spans 14 amino acids. Germline assignment: CDR1 LNHDA and CDR2 SQIVND (reference sequence). The V end lost 3 bases, the J end lost 5 bases, and 8 bases lay between the germline ends.

The chain has TRBV19 and TRBJ2-7, with TRBD1 matching over 8 bases. Unmatched junction bases numbered 5, after V lost 5 bases and J lost 2 bases. The length of the CDR3 is 14 residues. Germline CDR1 is LNHDA and CDR2 is SQIVND (reference sequence). CDR3 protein: CASSPRTGTYEQYF. DNA for the CDR3: TGTGCCAGTAGTCCCCGGACAGGGACCTACGAGCAGTACTTC.

Notes on this clone: The junction shows a germline mismatch at one end, possibly a read error. The chain uses TRBV10-3 and TRBJ2-1, with 12 positions matching TRBD2. CDR3 length equals 14 residues. Germline V gene lookup returns CDR1 ENHRY and CDR2 SYGVKD. The CDR3 region is CAITTSGGPNKQFF. The DNA of the CDR3 is TGTGCCATCACCACTAGCGGGGGGCCCAATAAGCAGTTCTTC.